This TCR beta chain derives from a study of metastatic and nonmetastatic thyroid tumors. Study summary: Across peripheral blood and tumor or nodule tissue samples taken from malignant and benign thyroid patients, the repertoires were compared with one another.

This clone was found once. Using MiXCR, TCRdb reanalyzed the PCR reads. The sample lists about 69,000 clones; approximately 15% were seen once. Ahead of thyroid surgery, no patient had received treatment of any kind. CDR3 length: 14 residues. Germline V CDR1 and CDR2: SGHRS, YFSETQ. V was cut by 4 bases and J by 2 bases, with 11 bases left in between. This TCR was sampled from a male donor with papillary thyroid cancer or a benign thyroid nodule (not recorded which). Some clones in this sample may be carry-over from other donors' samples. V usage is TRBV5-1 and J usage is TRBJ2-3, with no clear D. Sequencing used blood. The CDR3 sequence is CASSVGKPTDTQYF. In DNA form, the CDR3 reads TGCGCCAGCAGCGTGGGAAAGCCCACAGATACGCAGTATTTT.